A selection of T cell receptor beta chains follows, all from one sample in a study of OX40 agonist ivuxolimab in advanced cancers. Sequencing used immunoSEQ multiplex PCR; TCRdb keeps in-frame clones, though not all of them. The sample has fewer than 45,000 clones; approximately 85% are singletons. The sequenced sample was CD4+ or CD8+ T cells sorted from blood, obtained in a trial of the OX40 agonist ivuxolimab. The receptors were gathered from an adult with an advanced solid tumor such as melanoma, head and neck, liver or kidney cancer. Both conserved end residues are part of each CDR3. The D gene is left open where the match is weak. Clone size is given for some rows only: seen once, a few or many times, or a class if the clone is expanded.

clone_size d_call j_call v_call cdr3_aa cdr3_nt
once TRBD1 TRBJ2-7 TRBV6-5 CASSYGTDSYEQYF TGTGCCAGCAGTTACGGGACAGATTCCTACGAGCAGTACTTC
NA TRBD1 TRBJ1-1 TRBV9 CASSAGTGGASQAFF TGTGCCAGCAGCGCTGGGACAGGGGGCGCAAGTCAAGCTTTCTTT
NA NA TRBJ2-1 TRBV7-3 CASSLGSSYNEQFF TGTGCCAGCAGCTTAGGTAGCTCCTACAATGAGCAGTTCTTC
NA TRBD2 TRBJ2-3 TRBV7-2 CASSHYSGSTDTQYF TGTGCCAGCAGCCATTATAGCGGGAGCACAGATACGCAGTATTTT
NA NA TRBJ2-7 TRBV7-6 CASSYTDAYEQYF TGTGCCAGCAGCTATACGGACGCCTACGAGCAGTACTTC
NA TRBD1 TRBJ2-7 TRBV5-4 CASRGTGPEQYF TGTGCCAGCAGGGGGACAGGGCCCGAGCAGTACTTC
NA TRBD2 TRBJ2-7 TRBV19 CASSLTSGRSYEQYF TGTGCCAGTAGCCTGACTAGCGGGAGGTCCTACGAGCAGTACTTC
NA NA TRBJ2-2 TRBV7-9 CASSFSTGELFF TGTGCCAGCAGCTTTTCCACCGGGGAGCTGTTTTTT
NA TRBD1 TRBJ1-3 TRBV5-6 CASSYGTGRNTIYF TGTGCCAGCAGCTACGGGACAGGGAGGAACACCATATATTTT
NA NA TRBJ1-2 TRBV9 CASAMTRLAGDYGYTF TGTGCCAGCGCCATGACTCGTTTGGCGGGGGACTATGGCTACACCTTC
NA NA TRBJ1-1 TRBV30 CAWSLYAGNTEAFF TGTGCCTGGAGTCTCTATGCGGGGAACACTGAAGCTTTCTTT
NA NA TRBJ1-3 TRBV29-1 CSVAAGSGNTIYF TGCAGCGTCGCGGCGGGCTCTGGAAACACCATATATTTT
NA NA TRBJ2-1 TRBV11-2 CASSYPPLDDPYNEQFF TGTGCCAGCAGTTACCCGCCCCTCGATGACCCCTACAATGAGCAGTTCTTC
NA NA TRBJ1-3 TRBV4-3 CASSQDHPTRNTIYF TGCGCCAGCAGCCAAGATCACCCGACCAGAAACACCATATATTTT
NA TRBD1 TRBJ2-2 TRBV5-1 CASSSPDRVDTGELFF TGCGCCAGCAGCTCCCCTGACAGGGTAGACACCGGGGAGCTGTTTTTT
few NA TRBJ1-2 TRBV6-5 CASSYKATTGYTF TGTGCCAGCAGTTACAAGGCCACCACTGGCTACACCTTC
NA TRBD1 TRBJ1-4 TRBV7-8 CASSLGPTGGDEKLFF TGTGCCAGCAGCTTGGGCCCGACAGGGGGAGATGAAAAACTGTTTTTT
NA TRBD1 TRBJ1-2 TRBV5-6 CASSLVSGGSDYGYTF TGTGCCAGCAGCTTGGTGTCAGGGGGCAGCGACTATGGCTACACCTTC
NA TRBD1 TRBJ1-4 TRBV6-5 CASSSDRVLGEKLFF TGTGCCAGCAGTTCTGACAGGGTCCTAGGGGAAAAACTGTTTTTT
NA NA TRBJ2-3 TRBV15 CATSTRQSTDTQYF TGTGCCACCAGCACACGACAAAGCACAGATACGCAGTATTTT
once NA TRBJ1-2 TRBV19 CASSIVGGRGYGYTF TGTGCCAGTAGTATAGTCGGGGGCAGGGGCTATGGCTACACCTTC
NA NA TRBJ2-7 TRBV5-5 CASSLGLPEEYF TGTGCCAGCAGCTTAGGCCTGCCAGAAGAGTACTTC
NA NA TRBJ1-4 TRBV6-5 CASSFRTPIGAEKLFF TGTGCCAGCAGTTTCCGGACTCCGATAGGGGCTGAAAAACTGTTTTTT
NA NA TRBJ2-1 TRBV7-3 CASSLSGARYNEQFF TGTGCCAGCAGCTTAAGCGGGGCCCGATACAATGAGCAGTTCTTC
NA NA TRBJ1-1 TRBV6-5 CASTHNTEAFF TGTGCCAGCACCCACAACACTGAAGCTTTCTTT
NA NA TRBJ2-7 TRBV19 CAISDQASGEQYF TGTGCCATCTCGGACCAAGCGAGCGGTGAGCAGTACTTC
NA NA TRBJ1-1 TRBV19 CASSITGTPEAFF TGTGCCAGTAGTATAACGGGAACCCCTGAAGCTTTCTTT
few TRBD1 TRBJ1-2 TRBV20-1 CSAQGEDGYTF TGCAGTGCTCAGGGGGAAGATGGCTACACCTTC
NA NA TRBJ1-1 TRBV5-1 CASSFRDINTEAFF TGCGCCAGCAGCTTCCGGGACATAAACACTGAAGCTTTCTTT
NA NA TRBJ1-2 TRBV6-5 CASSPGSGAANGYTF TGTGCCAGCAGCCCCGGGTCGGGGGCAGCGAATGGCTACACCTTC
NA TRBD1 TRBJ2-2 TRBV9 CASSVDRLSTGELFF TGTGCCAGCAGCGTGGACAGGCTGTCCACCGGGGAGCTGTTTTTT
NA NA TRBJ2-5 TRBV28 CASSSLKDLLAGTQYF TGTGCCAGCAGTTCTTTAAAGGACTTGCTGGCGGGGACCCAGTACTTC
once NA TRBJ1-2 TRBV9 CASSVDGGPYGYTF TGTGCCAGCAGCGTAGACGGGGGTCCCTATGGCTACACCTTC
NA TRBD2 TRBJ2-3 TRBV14 CASSQDSTSGRGTDTQYF TGTGCCAGCAGCCAAGATTCGACTAGCGGGAGAGGGACAGATACGCAGTATTTT
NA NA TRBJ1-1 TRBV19 CASSIGATEAFF TGTGCCAGTAGTATAGGGGCAACAGAAGCTTTCTTT
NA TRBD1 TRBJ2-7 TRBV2 CASSADRGLSYEQYF TGTGCCAGCAGCGCTGACAGGGGGCTCTCCTACGAGCAGTACTTC
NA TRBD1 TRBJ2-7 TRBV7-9 CASSLGFGQGIINEQYF TGTGCCAGCAGCTTGGGATTCGGACAGGGTATAATCAACGAGCAGTACTTC
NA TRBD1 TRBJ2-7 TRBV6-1 CASVDRALREQYF TGTGCCAGCGTGGACAGGGCATTGAGGGAGCAGTACTTC
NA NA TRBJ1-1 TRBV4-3 CASSQDPAGNTEAFF TGCGCCAGCAGCCAAGATCCAGCAGGAAACACTGAAGCTTTCTTT
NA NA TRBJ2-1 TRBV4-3 CASSQLVAINEQFF TGCGCCAGCAGCCAATTAGTGGCCATCAATGAGCAGTTCTTC
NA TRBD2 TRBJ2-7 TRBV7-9 CASREGRELYYEQYF TGTGCCAGCAGGGAGGGGCGGGAGCTGTACTACGAGCAGTACTTC
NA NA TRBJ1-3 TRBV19 CASSSGAISGNTIYF TGTGCCAGTAGTTCCGGGGCCATCTCTGGAAACACCATATATTTT